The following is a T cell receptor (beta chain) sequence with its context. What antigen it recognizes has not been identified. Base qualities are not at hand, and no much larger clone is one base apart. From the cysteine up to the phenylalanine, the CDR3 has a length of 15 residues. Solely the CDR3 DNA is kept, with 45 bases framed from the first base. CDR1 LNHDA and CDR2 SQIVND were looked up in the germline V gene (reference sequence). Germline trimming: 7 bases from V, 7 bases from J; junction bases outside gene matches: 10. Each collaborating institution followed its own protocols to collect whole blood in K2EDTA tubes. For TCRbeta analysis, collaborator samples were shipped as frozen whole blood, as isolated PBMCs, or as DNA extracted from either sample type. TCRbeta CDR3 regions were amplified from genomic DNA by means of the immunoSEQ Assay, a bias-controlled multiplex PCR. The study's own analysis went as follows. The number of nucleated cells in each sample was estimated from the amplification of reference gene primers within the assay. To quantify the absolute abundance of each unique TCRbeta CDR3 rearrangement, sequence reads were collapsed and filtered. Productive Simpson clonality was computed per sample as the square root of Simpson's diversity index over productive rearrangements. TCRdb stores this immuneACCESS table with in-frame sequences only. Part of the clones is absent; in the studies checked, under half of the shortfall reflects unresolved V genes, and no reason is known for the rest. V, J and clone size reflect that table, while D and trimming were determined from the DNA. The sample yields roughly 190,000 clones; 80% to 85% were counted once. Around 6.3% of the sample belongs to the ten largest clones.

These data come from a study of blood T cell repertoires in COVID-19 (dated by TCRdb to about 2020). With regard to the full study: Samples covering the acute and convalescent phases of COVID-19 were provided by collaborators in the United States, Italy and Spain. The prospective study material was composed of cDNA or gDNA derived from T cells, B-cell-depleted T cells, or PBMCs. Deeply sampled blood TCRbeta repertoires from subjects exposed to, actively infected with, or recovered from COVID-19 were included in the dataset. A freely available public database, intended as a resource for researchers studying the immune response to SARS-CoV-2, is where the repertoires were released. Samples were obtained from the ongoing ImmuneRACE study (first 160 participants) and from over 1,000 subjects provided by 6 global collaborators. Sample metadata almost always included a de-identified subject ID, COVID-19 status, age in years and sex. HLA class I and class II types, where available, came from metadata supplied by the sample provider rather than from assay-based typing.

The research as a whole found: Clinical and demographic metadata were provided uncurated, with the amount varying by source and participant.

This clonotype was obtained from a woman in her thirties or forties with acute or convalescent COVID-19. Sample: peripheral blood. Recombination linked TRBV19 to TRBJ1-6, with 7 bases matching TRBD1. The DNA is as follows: TGTGCCAGTACTCAGGGACAGCCAAACAATTCACCCCTCCACTTT. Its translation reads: CASTQGQPNNSPLHF.